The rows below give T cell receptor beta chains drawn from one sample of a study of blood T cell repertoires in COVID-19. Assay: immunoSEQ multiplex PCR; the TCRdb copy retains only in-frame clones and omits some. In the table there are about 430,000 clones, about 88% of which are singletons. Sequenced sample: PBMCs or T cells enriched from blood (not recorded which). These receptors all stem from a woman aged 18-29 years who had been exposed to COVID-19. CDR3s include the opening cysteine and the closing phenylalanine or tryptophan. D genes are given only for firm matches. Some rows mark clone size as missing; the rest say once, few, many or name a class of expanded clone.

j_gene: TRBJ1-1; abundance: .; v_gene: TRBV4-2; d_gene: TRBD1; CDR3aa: CASSQGHGTASEAFF; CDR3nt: TGTGCCAGCAGCCAAGGCCACGGGACAGCGTCTGAAGCTTTCTTT
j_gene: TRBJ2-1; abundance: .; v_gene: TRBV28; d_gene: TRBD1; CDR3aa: CASSLGRGTGSYNEQFF; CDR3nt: TGTGCCAGCAGTTTAGGCCGCGGGACAGGGTCCTACAATGAGCAGTTCTTC
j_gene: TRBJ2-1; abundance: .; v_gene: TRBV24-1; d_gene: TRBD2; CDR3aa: CATSESGISDEQFF; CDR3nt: TGTGCCACCAGTGAGAGCGGGATTTCCGATGAGCAGTTCTTC
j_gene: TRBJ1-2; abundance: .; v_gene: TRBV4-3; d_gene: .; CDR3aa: CASSPGGPVGHGYTF; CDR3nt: TGCGCCAGCAGCCCCGGCGGGCCAGTCGGGCATGGCTACACCTTC
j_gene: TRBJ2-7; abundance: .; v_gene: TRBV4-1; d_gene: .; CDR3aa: CASSQQQWWEQYF; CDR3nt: TGCGCCAGCAGCCAACAACAGTGGTGGGAGCAGTACTTC
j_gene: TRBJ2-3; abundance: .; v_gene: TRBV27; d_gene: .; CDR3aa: CASSLSGGDTQYF; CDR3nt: TGTGCCAGCAGTTTAAGTGGCGGGGATACGCAGTATTTT
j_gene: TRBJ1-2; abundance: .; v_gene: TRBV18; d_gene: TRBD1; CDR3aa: CASSPIWTGGDYGYTF; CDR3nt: TGTGCCAGCTCTCCAATTTGGACAGGGGGCGACTATGGCTACACCTTC
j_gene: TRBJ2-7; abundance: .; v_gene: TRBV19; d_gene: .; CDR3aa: CASSPGHTEQYF; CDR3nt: TGTGCCAGTAGTCCCGGACACACCGAGCAGTACTTC
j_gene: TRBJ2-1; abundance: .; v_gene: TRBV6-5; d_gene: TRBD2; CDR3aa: CASRTSGYNEQFF; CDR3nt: TGTGCCAGCAGGACTAGCGGCTACAATGAGCAGTTCTTC
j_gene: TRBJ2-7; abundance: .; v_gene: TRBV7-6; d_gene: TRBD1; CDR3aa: CASSPGGPYEQYF; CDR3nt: TGTGCCAGCAGCCCAGGGGGCCCCTACGAGCAGTACTTC
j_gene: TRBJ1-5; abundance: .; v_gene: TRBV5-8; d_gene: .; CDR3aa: CASSSQDNQPQHF; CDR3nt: TGTGCCAGCAGCTCACAGGACAATCAGCCCCAGCATTTT
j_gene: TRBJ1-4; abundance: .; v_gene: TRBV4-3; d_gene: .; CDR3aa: CASSSWTANEKLFF; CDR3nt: TGCGCCAGCAGCTCATGGACAGCCAATGAAAAACTGTTTTTT
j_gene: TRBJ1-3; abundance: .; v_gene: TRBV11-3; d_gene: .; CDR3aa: CASSLDPPGVAGNTIYF; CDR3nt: TGTGCCAGCAGCTTAGACCCCCCGGGGGTCGCAGGAAACACCATATATTTT
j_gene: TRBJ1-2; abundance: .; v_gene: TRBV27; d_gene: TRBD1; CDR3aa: CASRPGTGEGYTF; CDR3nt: TGTGCCAGCCGCCCCGGGACAGGGGAGGGCTACACCTTC
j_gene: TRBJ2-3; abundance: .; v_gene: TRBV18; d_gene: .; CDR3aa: CASSPSRADTQYF; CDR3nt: TGTGCCAGCTCACCCTCTCGCGCAGATACGCAGTATTTT
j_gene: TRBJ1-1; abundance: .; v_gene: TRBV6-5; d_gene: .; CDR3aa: CASSYSRRTDTEAFF; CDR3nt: TGTGCCAGCAGTTACTCGCGTCGGACAGATACTGAAGCTTTCTTT
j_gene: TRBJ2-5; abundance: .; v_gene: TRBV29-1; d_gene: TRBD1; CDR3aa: CSVYHQGAVQWETQYF; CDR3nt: TGCAGCGTTTATCATCAGGGGGCGGTGCAATGGGAGACCCAGTACTTC
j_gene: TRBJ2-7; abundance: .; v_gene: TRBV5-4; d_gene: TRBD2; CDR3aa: CASSLYGLAGGAYEQYF; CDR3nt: TGTGCCAGCAGCTTGTATGGACTAGCGGGAGGGGCCTACGAGCAGTACTTC
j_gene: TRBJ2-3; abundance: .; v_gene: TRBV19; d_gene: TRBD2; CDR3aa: CASSRVPGLAGGPSDTQYF; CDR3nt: TGTGCCAGTAGTAGGGTCCCGGGACTAGCGGGGGGTCCCTCAGATACGCAGTATTTT
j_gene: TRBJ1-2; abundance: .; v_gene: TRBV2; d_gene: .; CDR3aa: CASSDGEGFNYGYTF; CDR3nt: TGTGCCAGCAGTGATGGAGAGGGTTTTAACTATGGCTACACCTTC
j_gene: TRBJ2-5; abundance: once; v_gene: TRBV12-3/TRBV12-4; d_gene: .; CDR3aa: CASSLVSETQYF; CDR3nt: TGTGCCAGCAGTTTAGTATCTGAGACCCAGTACTTC
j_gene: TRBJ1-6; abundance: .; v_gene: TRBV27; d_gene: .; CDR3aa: CASSLVGTSYNSPLHF; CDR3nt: TGTGCCAGCAGCTTAGTGGGGACTAGCTATAATTCACCCCTCCACTTT
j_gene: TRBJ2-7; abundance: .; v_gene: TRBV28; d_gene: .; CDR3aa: CASTASRGKSFTNEQYF; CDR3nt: TGTGCCAGCACCGCATCTCGTGGCAAATCCTTTACTAACGAGCAGTACTTC
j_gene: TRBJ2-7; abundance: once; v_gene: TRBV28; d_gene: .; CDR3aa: CASSGSRLRSYEQYF; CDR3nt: TGTGCCAGCAGTGGCTCCAGGCTACGCTCCTACGAGCAGTACTTC
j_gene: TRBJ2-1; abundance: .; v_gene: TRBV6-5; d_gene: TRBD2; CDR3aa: CASSTSGRYEQFF; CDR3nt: TGTGCCAGCTCCACTAGCGGGAGATATGAGCAGTTCTTC
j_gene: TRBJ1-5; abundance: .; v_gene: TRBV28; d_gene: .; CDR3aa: CASSLLGGENQPQHF; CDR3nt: TGTGCCAGCAGTTTACTGGGGGGAGAGAATCAGCCCCAGCATTTT